Below, 29 T cell receptor beta chains from the same sample are listed, as sequenced in a study of T cells in Graves' hyperthyroidism and ophthalmopathy. TCR beta CDR3 regions were amplified from RNA. First-round RT-PCR with HTBI primers amplified the TCR CDR3 region. MiXCR was run by TCRdb on the multiplex PCR reads, yielding one entry per CDR3 protein. There are under 450,000 distinct CDR3 sequences in the sample; approximately 13% occur only once, and under 25% lies in the top ten. The sample consisted of blood. These receptors originate from a man aged 25 to 40 with Graves' hyperthyroidism that later progressed to Graves' ophthalmopathy.

This clonotype was found many times. V is TRBV2 and J is TRBJ2-2, with TRBD2 matching 7 bases. Germline CDR1 SNHLY, CDR2 FYNNEI. V lost 2 bases, J lost 5 bases, and 11 bases stayed unmatched. CDR3 length: 17 amino acids. The CDR3: CASSESQRAGVTGELFF. As DNA, the CDR3 is TGTGCCAGCAGTGAATCTCAAAGGGCGGGGGTAACCGGGGAGCTGTTTTTT.

This clonotype came up a few times. The chain links TRBV13 to TRBJ1-2, with D maybe TRBD1 (5 bases). This CDR3 region has 14 residues. The V and J ends lost 5 bases and 6 bases respectively, with 16 bases between them. CDR1 is PRHDT, CDR2 FYEKMQ, per germline (reference sequence). This CDR3 reads CASSLRGGRHGYTF. The DNA of the CDR3 is TGTGCCAGCAGCCTGAGGGGAGGGAGGCATGGCTACACCTTC.

This chain links TRBV9 with TRBJ1-6; 8 nucleotides agree with TRBD1. Unmatched junction bases numbered 7, after V lost 3 bases and J lost 5 bases. Germline V lookup: CDR1 SGDLS, CDR2 YYNGEE. This CDR3 comprises 16 residues. The CDR3 is CASSAQQGGNNSPLHF. The CDR3 DNA sequence: TGTGCCAGCAGCGCTCAACAGGGGGGAAATAATTCACCCCTCCACTTT.

V gene TRBV30 combines with J gene TRBJ1-6; D unclear. The CDR3 totals 13 residues. Trimming pared 2 bases from V and 10 bases from J, leaving 12 bases between. The germline gives CDR1 GTSNPN, CDR2 SVGIG (reference sequence). CDR3 in DNA: TGTGCCTGGAGTCAGACCAACCGATCACCCCTCCACTTT. As protein: CAWSQTNRSPLHF.

This chain links TRBV3-1 with TRBJ2-3, with TRBD2 matching over 12 bases. V was clipped by 1 base and J by 4 bases; unmatched bases: 3. CDR3 length: 16 residues. Germline assignment: CDR1 LGHDT and CDR2 YNNKEL (reference sequence). This CDR3 is CASSQGLAGVSDTQYF. The CDR3 coding sequence is TGTGCCAGCAGCCAAGGACTAGCGGGGGTCTCAGATACGCAGTATTTT.

V and J are TRBV5-1 and TRBJ2-1; 12 nucleotides align to TRBD2. Germline CDR1 is SGHRS and CDR2 is YFSETQ. V lost 4 bases and J lost 7; bases outside the gene matches: 6. This CDR3 has 15 amino acids. CDR3 amino acids: CASSPSSGGGNEQFF. The CDR3 nucleotides are TGCGCCAGCAGCCCTTCTAGCGGGGGGGGAAATGAGCAGTTCTTC.

In this sample, this clonotype turned up a few times. The V call is TRBV7-6, the J call TRBJ1-6; TRBD1 is a possible D gene (6 bases). This CDR3 comprises 14 residues. From germline, CDR1 is SGHVS and CDR2 FNYEAQ. The germline V and J ends were trimmed by 3 bases and 7 bases, with 10 bases remaining between them. As DNA, the CDR3 is TGTGCCAGCAGCTTCGCAGGGGTGAATTCACCCCTCCACTTT. It encodes CASSFAGVNSPLHF.

This clonotype was found a few times. J is TRBJ1-1 and V is TRBV5-1; possibly TRBD1 for D (5 bases). The germline CDR1 and CDR2 sequences are SGHRS and YFSETQ. This CDR3 region has 14 residues. V lost 0 bases and J 1 base, leaving 7 bases between the germline ends. The CDR3: CASSLAQENTEAFF. In DNA, the CDR3 is TGCGCCAGCAGCTTGGCACAGGAGAACACTGAAGCTTTCTTT.

This clonotype was seen more than once but under ten times. The genes are TRBV7-9 and TRBJ2-2; TRBD1 is a possible D gene (6 bases). The CDR3 consists of 15 residues. Between the trimmed V and J ends, which lost 5 bases and 8 bases, there was a span of 18 bases. CDR1 is SEHNR and CDR2 is FQNEAQ in the germline V gene (reference sequence). CDR3 protein: CASSPPVDSWGELFF. The DNA for the CDR3 is TGTGCCAGCAGCCCCCCTGTGGACAGTTGGGGGGAGCTGTTTTTT.

In this sample, this clonotype turned up many times. The V gene is TRBV6-1, the J gene TRBJ1-1; no firm D call. The CDR3 is 14 amino acids. V lost 0 bases and J lost 1, with 6 bases in between. CDR1 and CDR2 (germline): MNHNS, SASEGT. In nucleotides, the CDR3 is TGTGCCAGCAGTGAAGCGAGGGCGAACACTGAAGCTTTCTTT. This encodes CASSEARANTEAFF.

This clonotype was recorded a few times. This chain uses TRBV30 with TRBJ1-2; 7 bases line up with TRBD1. Per germline, CDR1 GTSNPN and CDR2 SVGIG (reference sequence). With V trimmed by 0 bases and J by 6 bases, 4 bases remained unmatched. The CDR3 is made up of 13 amino acids. For the CDR3, the DNA is TGTGCCTGGAGTGTAGGCAGGGGGGATGGCTACACCTTC. Encoded protein: CAWSVGRGDGYTF. Variable domain in full (rest from reference TRBV30 and TRBJ1-2): SQTIHQWPATLVQPVGSPLSLECTVEGTSNPNLYWYRQAAGRGLQLLFYSVGIGQISSEVPQNLSASRPQDRQFILSSKKLLLSDSGFYLCAWSVGRGDGYTFGSGTRLTVV.

The table lists this clonotype with many counts. V usage is TRBV28 and J usage is TRBJ2-1, with 7 positions matching TRBD2. This CDR3 has 15 residues. The V gene end was trimmed by 2 bases and the J gene end by 9 bases; junction bases not matched to a gene: 10. Per germline, CDR1 MDHEN and CDR2 SYDVKM. The CDR3 protein is CASSLIAGERIEQFF. Here the CDR3 DNA reads TGTGCCAGCAGTTTAATCGCGGGGGAAAGGATTGAGCAGTTCTTC.

This clonotype came up many times. V gene TRBV3-1 combines with J gene TRBJ1-5; D is unclear. Germline assignment: CDR1 LGHDT and CDR2 YNNKEL (reference sequence). The CDR3 has 16 residues. Trimming took off 1 base at V and 2 bases at J, with 12 bases between the two ends. CDR3 in amino acids: CASSQASGFGNQPQHF. The DNA of the CDR3 is TGTGCCAGCAGCCAAGCTTCGGGTTTCGGCAATCAGCCCCAGCATTTT.

At least ten counts were recorded for this clonotype. V usage is TRBV6-1 and J usage is TRBJ2-6; 7 nucleotides match TRBD1. Germline V gene lookup returns CDR1 MNHNS and CDR2 SASEGT. The CDR3 has 16 amino acids. V lost 6 bases and J lost 3; bases outside the gene matches: 8. The CDR3 loop is CASRSGQAGGANVLTF. For the CDR3, the DNA is TGTGCCAGCAGATCTGGACAGGCCGGTGGGGCCAACGTCCTGACTTTC.

This clonotype was counted many times. V and J are TRBV2 and TRBJ1-1, with 7 positions matching TRBD1. Germline CDR1 SNHLY, CDR2 FYNNEI. The CDR3 is 11 residues long. Trimming cost V 10 bases and J 7 bases; bases outside gene matches: 6. The CDR3 loop is CAIQGGSEAFF. For the CDR3, the DNA is TGTGCCATCCAGGGGGGCAGTGAAGCTTTCTTT.

This clonotype was seen a few times. The chain joins TRBV6-2 or TRBV6-3 to TRBJ2-1, with 7 bases lining up with TRBD1. With V trimmed by 6 bases and J by 7 bases, 6 bases remained unmatched. Germline assignment: CDR1 MNHEY and CDR2 SVGEGT. This CDR3 is 13 amino acids long. CDR3 sequence reads: CASSLQGPNEQFF. Here the CDR3 DNA reads TGTGCCAGCAGCTTACAGGGGCCGAATGAGCAGTTCTTC.

This clonotype was observed a few times. A single base separates this from a much larger clone, so it may be a read error. The gene calls are TRBV7-9 and TRBJ1-1, with TRBD1 as a possible D gene (5 bases). There are 17 residues in the CDR3. From germline, CDR1 is SEHNR and CDR2 FQNEAQ (reference sequence). The V and J ends lost 7 bases and 2 bases respectively, with 23 bases between them. The CDR3 sequence is CASNLIAGAGPNTEAFF. Written as DNA, the CDR3 is TGTGCCAGCAATTTAATAGCCGGGGCAGGCCCAAACACTGAAGCTTTCTTT.

In its sample, this clonotype was seen many times. The rearrangement links TRBV20-1 to TRBJ2-1; D not resolved. The CDR3 is made up of 11 amino acids. Per the germline V gene, CDR1 is DFQATT and CDR2 is SNEGSKA (reference sequence). Trimming took off 0 bases at V and 8 bases at J, with 5 bases between the two ends. The DNA of the CDR3 is TGCAGTGCTAGAGAGAGCTATGAGCAGTTCTTC. Protein product: CSARESYEQFF.

This clonotype was seen only a few times. The chain recombines TRBV6-1 with TRBJ2-7; no clear D. V was pared by 5 bases and J by 4 bases, with 9 bases between. There are 12 residues in the CDR3. Germline lookup yields CDR1 MNHNS and CDR2 SASEGT. CDR3 coding DNA: TGTGCCAGCAGTTCGACCCGTTACGAGCAGTACTTC. Amino acids: CASSSTRYEQYF.

This clonotype has ten or more counts. The chain carries TRBV20-1 and TRBJ1-6, with a weak D call TRBD1 (5 bases). The V end lost 6 bases, the J end lost 0 bases, and 12 bases lay between the germline ends. From germline, CDR1 is DFQATT and CDR2 SNEGSKA (reference sequence). The length of the CDR3 is 15 residues. CDR3 nucleotide sequence: TGCAGTGCAACCAGGGACCTCTCCTATAATTCACCCCTCCACTTT. This encodes CSATRDLSYNSPLHF.

The table lists this clonotype with a few counts. J is TRBJ1-2 and V is TRBV20-1; D remains unclear. This CDR3 spans 12 amino acids. Germline loops: CDR1 DFQATT, CDR2 SNEGSKA (reference sequence). V lost 6 bases and J 8 bases, leaving 16 bases between the germline ends. CDR3 nucleotide sequence: TGCAGTGCCGAAGACGGCCGTCCAGGCTACACCTTC. Amino acids: CSAEDGRPGYTF.

This clonotype has at least ten counts. V usage is TRBV7-9 and J usage is TRBJ1-5; tentative D call: TRBD1 (5 bases). This CDR3 comprises 17 residues. V lost 1 base, J lost 5 bases, and 18 bases lay in between. Germline CDR1 SEHNR, CDR2 FQNEAQ (reference sequence). The CDR3 protein is CASSLGFGGIGDQPQHF. CDR3 DNA: TGTGCCAGCAGCTTAGGATTCGGGGGAATCGGCGATCAGCCCCAGCATTTT.

At least ten counts were recorded for this clonotype. V and J are TRBV11-2 and TRBJ2-1; 10 bases agree with TRBD2. The CDR3 covers 17 residues. J lost 3 bases, V lost 5 bases, and 10 bases had no gene match. In germline, CDR1 is SGHAT, CDR2 FQNNGV. Here the CDR3 reads CASSTLQRGGFYNEQFF. The CDR3 nucleotides read TGTGCCAGCAGCACTCTTCAGCGGGGGGGCTTCTACAATGAGCAGTTCTTC.

This clonotype appeared many times. This chain connects TRBV6-1 to TRBJ2-7, with TRBD1 identical over 9 bases. V lost 3 bases and J lost 3; bases outside the gene matches: 3. Germline CDR1 reads MNHNS; CDR2 reads SASEGT. The CDR3 is 14 amino acids. In DNA form, the CDR3 reads TGTGCCAGCAGTGACGGGACAGGGAACTACGAGCAGTACTTC. Protein: CASSDGTGNYEQYF.

The sample holds a few counts of this clonotype. V usage is TRBV4-2 and J usage is TRBJ1-1; no clear D gene. In germline, CDR1 is LGHNA, CDR2 YNFKEQ. Trimming stripped 0 bases from V and 1 base from J, with 6 bases between. The CDR3 contains 14 residues. The CDR3 DNA reads as TGTGCCAGCAGCCAAGAAGCAGGGAACACTGAAGCTTTCTTT. It specifies CASSQEAGNTEAFF.

This clonotype was detected only a few times. The chain links TRBV3-1 to TRBJ2-5; D could derive from TRBD1 or TRBD2 (5 bases each). The CDR3 consists of 19 residues. CDR1 and CDR2 (germline): LGHDT, YNNKEL (reference sequence). The V end was cut by 4 bases, the J end by 4 bases, with 28 bases between. In nucleotides, the CDR3 is TGTGCCAGCAGCCCGTATACGACTGGGGACCCTCTTTCCAGAGAGACCCAGTACTTC. Translated, it gives CASSPYTTGDPLSRETQYF.

Concerning this clonotype: This clone may be a read error of a much larger clone one base away. This chain links TRBV5-1 with TRBJ1-1, with D possibly being TRBD1 (5 bases). The germline V gene has CDR1 SGHRS and CDR2 YFSETQ. V lost 4 bases and J 11 bases, leaving 15 bases between the germline ends. This CDR3 has 12 amino acids. CDR3 loop: CASSGDDQSAFF. CDR3 in DNA: TGCGCCAGCAGCGGGGACGACCAGAGCGCTTTCTTT.

V is TRBV9 and J is TRBJ2-7, with 11 bases matching TRBD2. This CDR3 contains 15 residues. V dropped 3 bases and J dropped 5; count of bases not matched to a gene: 7. CDR1 SGDLS and CDR2 YYNGEE come from the germline V gene. CDR3 sequence (DNA): TGTGCCAGCAGCGCGACTAGCGGGGTATTGCACGAGCAGTACTTC. This codes for CASSATSGVLHEQYF.

This clonotype was picked up many times. The chain has TRBV11-2 and TRBJ2-5, with TRBD2 matching over 7 bases. CDR1 and CDR2 from the germline V gene are SGHAT and FQNNGV. V gave up 5 bases and J gave up 5 bases; unmatched junction bases: 11. This CDR3 is built from 15 residues. DNA of the CDR3: TGTGCCAGCAGCCCGTCCCGGGGGGTACGGGAGACCCAGTACTTC. Translated: CASSPSRGVRETQYF.